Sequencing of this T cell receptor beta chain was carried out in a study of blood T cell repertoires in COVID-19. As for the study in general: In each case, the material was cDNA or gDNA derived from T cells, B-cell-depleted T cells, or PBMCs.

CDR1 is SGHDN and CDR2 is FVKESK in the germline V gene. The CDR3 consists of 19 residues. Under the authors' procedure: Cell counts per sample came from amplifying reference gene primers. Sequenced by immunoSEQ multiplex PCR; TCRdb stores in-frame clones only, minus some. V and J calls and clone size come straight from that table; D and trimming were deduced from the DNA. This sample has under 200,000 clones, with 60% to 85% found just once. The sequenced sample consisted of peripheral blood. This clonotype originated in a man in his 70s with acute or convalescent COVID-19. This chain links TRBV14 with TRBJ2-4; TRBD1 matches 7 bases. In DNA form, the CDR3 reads TGTGCGGGCCCTAGAACCGGGACAGAGGCTAGACTAGCCAAAAACATTCAGTACTTC. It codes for CAGPRTGTEARLAKNIQYF. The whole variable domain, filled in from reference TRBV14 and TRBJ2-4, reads EAGVTQFPSHSVIEKGQTVTLRCDPISGHDNLYWYRRVMGKEIKFLLHFVKESKQDESGMPNNRFLAERTGGTYSTLKVQPAELEDSGVYFCAGPRTGTEARLAKNIQYFGAGTRLSVL.